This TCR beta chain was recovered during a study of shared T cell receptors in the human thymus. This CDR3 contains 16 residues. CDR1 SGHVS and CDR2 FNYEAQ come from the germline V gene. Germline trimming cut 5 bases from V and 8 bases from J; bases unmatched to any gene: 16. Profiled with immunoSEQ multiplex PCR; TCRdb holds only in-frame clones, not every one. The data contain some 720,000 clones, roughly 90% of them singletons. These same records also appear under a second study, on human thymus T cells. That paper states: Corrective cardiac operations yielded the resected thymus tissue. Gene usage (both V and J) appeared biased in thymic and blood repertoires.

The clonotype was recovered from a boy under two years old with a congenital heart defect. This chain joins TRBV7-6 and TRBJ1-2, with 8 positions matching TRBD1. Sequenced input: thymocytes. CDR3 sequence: CASSHRPGGGDRGYTF. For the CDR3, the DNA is TGTGCCAGCAGCCACCGTCCCGGAGGTGGGGACAGGGGCTACACCTTC.